The clone carrying this T cell receptor (beta chain) was seen once. Its target is unknown. This specimen comes from a study of T cell repertoires in ileal Crohn's disease. As for the study in general: Patients had a median approximately 7.2-year disease duration, and approximately 35% were active smokers. General study findings and limits: Clonal expansions were more frequent in active smokers than non-smokers at surgery.

Per sample, roughly 500 nanograms of biopsy DNA were TCRB immunosequenced. Produced via immunoSEQ multiplex PCR; TCRdb's table is partial and in-frame only. Of fewer than 10,000 clones detected, approximately 80% appear once; the ten largest clones hold 9.5% to 15%. Patients were adults with ileal or ileocolonic Crohn's disease needing resection. The specimen sequenced was ileal tissue. This clonotype originated in an adult with Crohn's disease.

CDR3 loop: CASRGSAYGYTF. The CDR3 coding sequence is TGTGCCAGCAGGGGATCTGCCTATGGCTACACCTTC. The rearrangement uses TRBV27 and TRBJ1-2; D gene unclear. CDR1 and CDR2 from the germline V gene are MNHEY and SMNVEV (reference sequence). This CDR3 contains 12 residues. The V gene lost 6 bases and the J gene lost 4 bases, with 9 bases spanning the gap.